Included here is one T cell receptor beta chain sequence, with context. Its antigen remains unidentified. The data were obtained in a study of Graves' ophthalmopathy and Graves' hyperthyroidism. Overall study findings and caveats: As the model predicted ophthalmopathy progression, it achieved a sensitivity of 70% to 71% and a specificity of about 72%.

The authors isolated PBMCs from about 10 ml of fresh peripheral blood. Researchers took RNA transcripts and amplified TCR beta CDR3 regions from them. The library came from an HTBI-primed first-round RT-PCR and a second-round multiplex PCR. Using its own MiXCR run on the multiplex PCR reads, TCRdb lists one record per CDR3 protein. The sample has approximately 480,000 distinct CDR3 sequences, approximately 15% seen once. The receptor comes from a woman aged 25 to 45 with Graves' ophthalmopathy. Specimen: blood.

The CDR3 DNA reads TGCGCCAGCAGCCACCCCTCGGGGGGCACTGAAGCTTTCTTT. This gives the protein CASSHPSGGTEAFF. V and J are TRBV4-1 and TRBJ1-1, with a tentative D call TRBD1 (5 bases). This CDR3 is built from 14 residues. Per the germline V gene, CDR1 is MGHRA and CDR2 is YSYEKL. Trimming removed 3 bases at V and 4 bases at J, with 12 bases between.